A single sample is the source of the 18 T cell receptor beta chains below, sequenced in a study of blood T cell repertoires in COVID-19. Clones were sequenced by immunoSEQ multiplex PCR, and TCRdb holds only the in-frame ones, with some missing. The repertoire has about 68,000 clones, about 86% of them found once; the top ten carry 1.4% to 1.5%. The sequenced material came from peripheral blood. The receptors here all came from a woman in her sixties with acute or convalescent COVID-19.

This clone was detected only once. The rearrangement uses TRBV6-5 and TRBJ1-6; TRBD1 is a possible D gene (5 bases). This CDR3 has 15 residues. The germline gives CDR1 MNHEY, CDR2 SVGAGI. V lost 6 bases and J 1 base, leaving 10 bases between the germline ends. This CDR3 is CASSPRVSYNSPLHF. CDR3 coding DNA: TGTGCCAGCAGCCCCAGGGTTTCCTATAATTCACCCCTCCACTTT.

This chain joins TRBV24-1 and TRBJ2-3; the match to TRBD1 covers 8 bases. Germline trimming cut 3 bases from V and 1 base from J; bases unmatched to any gene: 17. This CDR3 contains 20 residues. The germline V gene encodes CDR1 KGHDR and CDR2 SFDVKD. The CDR3 sequence: CATSDVLAGGQGGGTDTQYF. The CDR3 DNA follows: TGTGCCACCAGTGATGTTCTGGCAGGGGGCCAGGGGGGAGGCACAGATACGCAGTATTTT.

This clone was recorded once. The CDR3 sequence is CASSLIPTGQSNQPQHF. CDR3 sequence (DNA): TGTGCCAGCAGCTTAATCCCCACCGGACAAAGCAATCAGCCCCAGCATTTT. V is TRBV7-8 and J is TRBJ1-5; maybe TRBD1 (5 bases). V was pared by 2 bases and J by 1 base, with 15 bases between. Germline V gene lookup returns CDR1 SGHVS and CDR2 FQNEAQ. The CDR3 is made up of 17 amino acids.

V usage is TRBV5-6 and J usage is TRBJ2-3; tentatively, D is TRBD1 (7 bases). Germline assignment: CDR1 SGHDT and CDR2 YYEEEE. CDR3 size: 15 residues. V was cut by 4 bases and J by 0 bases, with 12 bases left in between. In DNA form, the CDR3 reads TGTGCCAGCAGCCTGGGGGGACAGAGCACAGATACGCAGTATTTT. It encodes CASSLGGQSTDTQYF.

The V and J genes are TRBV6-5 and TRBJ1-6, with 7 bases lining up with TRBD1. Germline V gives CDR1 MNHEY, CDR2 SVGAGI. Trimming at V came to 2 bases and at J to 7 bases, leaving 8 bases not matched to a gene. This CDR3 has 16 amino acids. In DNA form, the CDR3 reads TGTGCCAGCAGTTACAAGGCAGGGGGTCGCAATTCACCCCTCCACTTT. Amino acid sequence: CASSYKAGGRNSPLHF.

The chain uses TRBV30 and TRBJ1-1; D is uncertain. Trimming stripped 3 bases from V and 7 bases from J, with 15 bases between. The CDR3 loop spans 13 amino acids. Germline values: CDR1 GTSNPN, CDR2 SVGIG (reference sequence). The CDR3 is CAWSQFLSSEAFF. The CDR3 DNA follows: TGTGCCTGGAGCCAATTTCTCTCGAGTGAAGCTTTCTTT.

This clone has a single count. The chain joins TRBV21-1 to TRBJ1-3. TRBV21-1 is flagged as a pseudogene. The length of the CDR3 is 17 residues. The CDR3 region is CASSEQVEGPSGNTIYF. In nucleotides, the CDR3 is TGTGCCAGCAGCGAACAGGTGGAGGGACCCTCTGGAAACACCATATATTTT.

CDR3 in DNA: TGTGCCAGCGCGTCCAGGGTTAACTATGGCTACACCTTC. Its translation is CASASRVNYGYTF. The chain uses TRBV12-3 or TRBV12-4 and TRBJ1-2; D is perhaps TRBD1 (5 bases). V was shortened by 8 bases and J by 1 base, with 11 bases between the two germline ends. This CDR3 contains 13 residues.

The chain employs TRBV6-5 and TRBJ1-6; D is perhaps TRBD1 (5 bases). The CDR3 runs to 15 residues. The ends were cut back, 7 bases at V and 6 bases at J, with 16 bases in the middle. The germline V gene encodes CDR1 MNHEY and CDR2 SVGAGI. DNA of the CDR3: TGTGCCAGCACCGAAAGGTCCCAGGGTAATTCACCCCTCCACTTT. Its translation: CASTERSQGNSPLHF.

This clone was detected a few times. This chain's CDR3 is CASSPPGGSNQPQHF. The CDR3 coding sequence is TGTGCCAGCAGCCCGCCCGGGGGGAGCAATCAGCCCCAGCATTTT. The chain is built from TRBV7-9 and TRBJ1-5, with D tentatively TRBD1 (5 bases). This CDR3 comprises 15 residues. Trimming stripped 5 bases from V and 1 base from J, with 12 bases between. Germline V CDR1 and CDR2: SEHNR, FQNEAQ (reference sequence).

This chain uses TRBV19 with TRBJ2-7; 7 positions match TRBD2. CDR1 is LNHDA and CDR2 is SQIVND in the germline V gene (reference sequence). The CDR3 is 15 residues long. The V gene end was trimmed by 1 base and the J gene end by 0 bases; junction bases not matched to a gene: 3. Here the CDR3 reads CASSIGRGSSYEQYF. The CDR3 DNA reads TGTGCCAGTAGTATAGGGCGGGGGAGCTCCTACGAGCAGTACTTC.

The V gene is TRBV18, the J gene TRBJ2-3; D ambiguous. The length of the CDR3 is 15 residues. The V end lost 0 bases, the J end lost 2 bases, and 9 bases lay between the germline ends. CDR1 and CDR2 (germline): KGHSH, LQKENI. CDR3 in amino acids: CASSPPSWSTDTQYF. The CDR3 DNA reads as TGTGCCAGCTCACCACCGAGTTGGTCCACAGATACGCAGTATTTT.

The chain has TRBV28 and TRBJ1-6, with D maybe TRBD1 (6 bases). Germline lookup yields CDR1 MDHEN and CDR2 SYDVKM. V lost 6 bases and J 11 bases, leaving 17 bases between the germline ends. The CDR3 contains 14 residues. CDR3 bases: TGTGCCAGCAGCTCCGACAGGAGACGGGCACCCCTCCACTTT. Residues: CASSSDRRRAPLHF.

The chain has TRBV7-2 and TRBJ2-1; TRBD2 aligns across 10 bases. The CDR3 length is 14 residues. Per the germline V gene, CDR1 is SGHTA and CDR2 is FQGNSA. V shed 5 bases and J 5 bases; nucleotides not matched to a gene: 3. This CDR3 is CASSLGTSDNEQFF. The DNA for the CDR3 is TGTGCCAGCAGCCTGGGGACTAGCGACAATGAGCAGTTCTTC.

This clone has only a few counts. The rearrangement links TRBV5-1 to TRBJ1-2; perhaps TRBD1 as D (5 bases). V lost 4 bases and J lost 1, with 14 bases in between. Germline CDR1 SGHRS, CDR2 YFSETQ. The CDR3 consists of 15 residues. CDR3 nucleotides: TGCGCCAGCAGCGGTGGAAGGGGTGATAACTATGGCTACACCTTC. Translating it yields CASSGGRGDNYGYTF. Combining the CDR3 with reference TRBV5-1 and TRBJ1-2 gives the whole variable domain KAGVTQTPRYLIKTRGQQVTLSCSPISGHRSVSWYQQTPGQGLQFLFEYFSETQRNKGNFPGRFSGRQFSNSRSEMNVSTLELGDSALYLCASSGGRGDNYGYTFGSGTRLTVV.

CDR3 coding DNA: TGTGCCAGCAGCCTCCGGGGAGGGAACACTGAAGCTTTCTTT. It translates to CASSLRGGNTEAFF. The rearrangement joins TRBV11-3 to TRBJ1-1; D not certain. V lost 5 bases and J 1 base, leaving 11 bases between the germline ends. The length of the CDR3 is 14 residues. Looked up from germline, CDR1 is SGHNT and CDR2 is YENEEA.

Only a few counts were recorded for this clone. The CDR3 protein is CAISDPTGGYGNEQFF. CDR3 in DNA: TGTGCCATCAGTGACCCAACAGGGGGGTACGGGAATGAGCAGTTCTTC. The chain employs TRBV10-3 and TRBJ2-1, with TRBD1 matching over 8 bases. Germline CDR1 ENHRY, CDR2 SYGVKD. J was trimmed by 7 bases and V by 3 bases; bases with no gene match: 11. The CDR3 runs to 16 residues.

V and J are TRBV5-6 and TRBJ1-1; 9 bases fit TRBD1. The ends lost 4 bases at V and 3 bases at J; junction bases unmatched: 13. This CDR3 comprises 17 residues. Germline V CDR1 and CDR2: SGHDT, YYEEEE. The CDR3 reads CASSTWFGTGRYTEAFF. The DNA for the CDR3 is TGTGCCAGCAGCACGTGGTTCGGGACAGGGCGTTACACTGAAGCTTTCTTT. The full variable domain, with the rest looked up from reference TRBV5-6 and TRBJ1-1, is DAGVTQSPTHLIKTRGQQVTLRCSPKSGHDTVSWYQQALGQGPQFIFQYYEEEERQRGNFPDRFSGHQFPNYSSELNVNALLLGDSALYLCASSTWFGTGRYTEAFFGQGTRLTVV.